This entry features one T cell receptor beta chain sequence. Unsorted bulk tissue (roughly 18-32 mg) underwent RNA and DNA co-extraction. The data stem from a study of tumor-infiltrating lymphocytes in primary liver carcinoma. Synthesis of TCR beta cDNA was carried out from approximately 500 ng total RNA with a constant-region primer. Three nested multiplex PCR rounds, a slightly modified ARM-PCR method, built the TCR beta libraries. TCRdb fed the multiplex PCR reads into MiXCR, producing one record per CDR3 protein. The repertoire consists of 95,000 to 150,000 distinct CDR3 sequences, with 64% occurring once and the leading ten covering about 8%. Input material: liver tumor tissue from sampling region 3. Subset denoted: tumor region T3, left-lateral pole. The source of this sequence is a woman aged 60-75 years with primary liver carcinoma and hepatitis B virus infection.

CDR3 in amino acids: CASTITSGTYEQYF. The CDR3 bases are TGTGCCAGCACTATTACCTCCGGGACCTACGAGCAGTACTTC. This chain joins TRBV11-2 and TRBJ2-7; TRBD2 is a possible D gene (5 bases). Trimming took off 7 bases at V and 2 bases at J, with 15 bases between the two ends. This CDR3 is built from 14 residues. The germline V gene has CDR1 SGHAT and CDR2 FQNNGV.